The 27 T cell receptor beta chains listed next were all sequenced from one sample in a study of blood T cell repertoires in COVID-19. Sequenced by immunoSEQ multiplex PCR; TCRdb stores in-frame clones only, minus some. This sample has about 250,000 clones; around 80% occur once, and the top ten carry under 4.5%. Material for sequencing was peripheral blood. All receptors come from a woman aged 35 to 49 with active or convalescent COVID-19.

The rearrangement uses TRBV28 and TRBJ1-5, with TRBD1 matching over 7 bases. Trimming cost V 3 bases and J 0 bases; bases outside gene matches: 8. This CDR3 is 17 amino acids long. Germline V gene lookup returns CDR1 MDHEN and CDR2 SYDVKM. The CDR3: CASSFSEGAVSNQPQHF. DNA of the CDR3: TGTGCCAGCAGTTTTTCGGAGGGGGCAGTTAGCAATCAGCCCCAGCATTTT. Based on the CDR3 plus reference TRBV28 and TRBJ1-5, the full variable domain is DVKVTQSSRYLVKRTGEKVFLECVQDMDHENMFWYRQDPGLGLRLIYFSYDVKMKEKGDIPEGYSVSREKKERFSLILESASTNQTSMYLCASSFSEGAVSNQPQHFGDGTRLSIL.

The V gene is TRBV11-2, the J gene TRBJ2-7; no reliable D call. This CDR3 is built from 13 residues. The ends were cut back, 5 bases at V and 5 bases at J, with 13 bases in the middle. Germline V gene lookup returns CDR1 SGHAT and CDR2 FQNNGV. The CDR3 is CASSRTYRDEQYF. The CDR3 bases are TGTGCCAGCAGCCGTACGTACCGGGACGAGCAGTACTTC.

In the case of this clone: Germline is not matched at one junction end, which may reflect a read error. The chain employs TRBV2 and TRBJ1-6; 8 bases map to TRBD1. The germline gives CDR1 SNHLY, CDR2 FYNNEI. The CDR3 is made up of 14 amino acids. Here the CDR3 DNA reads TGTGCCAGCAGTCGGACAGGGTATAGTTCACCCCTCCACTTT. Residues: CASSRTGYSSPLHF. The whole variable domain, filled in from reference TRBV2 and TRBJ1-6, reads EPEVTQTPSHQVTQMGQEVILRCVPISNHLYFYWYRQILGQKVEFLVSFYNNEISEKSEIFDDQFSVERPDGSNFTLKIRSTKLEDSAMYFCASSRTGYSSPLHFGNGTRLTVT.

This clone was found a few times. The CDR3 region has the DNA TGCGCCAGCAGCGAAGGACAGGAAGTAGCCAAAAACATTCAGTACTTC. This codes for CASSEGQEVAKNIQYF. The chain combines TRBV10-2 with TRBJ2-4; 7 positions agree with TRBD1. Germline V gene lookup returns CDR1 WSHSY and CDR2 SAAADI. The CDR3 has 16 residues. The ends lost 6 bases at V and 0 bases at J; junction bases unmatched: 8.

V gene TRBV3-1 (or the pseudogene TRBV3-2) combines with J gene TRBJ2-5; tentative D call: TRBD2 (5 bases). Germline V lookup: CDR1 LGHDT, CDR2 YNNKEL (reference sequence). The CDR3 extends over 14 amino acids. Between the trimmed V and J ends, which lost 4 bases and 2 bases, there was a span of 11 bases. The DNA of the CDR3 is TGTGCCAGCAGCCCCCCGGGAATTCAAGAGACCCAGTACTTC. Translating it yields CASSPPGIQETQYF.

This clone was observed a few times. The rearrangement joins TRBV5-1 to TRBJ1-1, with D unresolved. The ends were cut back, 5 bases at V and 2 bases at J, with 10 bases in the middle. There are 13 residues in the CDR3. CDR1 is SGHRS, CDR2 YFSETQ, per germline. The CDR3 nucleotides read TGCGCCAGCAGGCTCCAGATCAACACTGAAGCTTTCTTT. Translation gives CASRLQINTEAFF.

This sequence joins TRBV19 and TRBJ1-2; 7 bases are a match to TRBD1. V lost 7 bases to trimming and J lost 2 bases; unmatched junction nucleotides: 7. CDR1 and CDR2 (germline): LNHDA, SQIVND (reference sequence). This CDR3 is 14 amino acids long. The CDR3 is CASNQGGSNYGYTF. CDR3 nucleotides: TGTGCCAGTAACCAGGGGGGATCAAACTATGGCTACACCTTC. The full variable domain, rest sourced from reference TRBV19 and TRBJ1-2, is DGGITQSPKYLFRKEGQNVTLSCEQNLNHDAMYWYRQDPGQGLRLIYYSQIVNDFQKGDIAEGYSVSREKKESFPLTVTSAQKNPTAFYLCASNQGGSNYGYTFGSGTRLTVV.

This chain joins TRBV2 and TRBJ1-2, with D possibly being TRBD1 (6 bases). The germline V gene encodes CDR1 SNHLY and CDR2 FYNNEI. V shed 6 bases and J shed 7 bases, with 12 bases lying between them. This CDR3 spans 12 amino acids. Here the CDR3 DNA reads TGTGCCAGCAGGACAGGACGGAGTGGCTACACCTTC. Amino acid sequence: CASRTGRSGYTF. Complete variable domain (other parts from reference TRBV2 and TRBJ1-2): EPEVTQTPSHQVTQMGQEVILRCVPISNHLYFYWYRQILGQKVEFLVSFYNNEISEKSEIFDDQFSVERPDGSNFTLKIRSTKLEDSAMYFCASRTGRSGYTFGSGTRLTVV.

This chain joins TRBV19 and TRBJ2-1; D remains ambiguous. V was shortened by 6 bases and J by 8 bases, with 11 bases between the two germline ends. The germline V gene encodes CDR1 LNHDA and CDR2 SQIVND (reference sequence). This CDR3 region has 12 residues. The CDR3 nucleotides are TGTGCCAGTAGCACCAGCAGGTATGAGCAGTTCTTC. As protein: CASSTSRYEQFF.

This rearrangement joins TRBV19 to TRBJ1-5; 8 bases are a match to TRBD1. The germline V gene encodes CDR1 LNHDA and CDR2 SQIVND (reference sequence). V gave up 6 bases and J gave up 1 base; unmatched junction bases: 5. CDR3 length equals 15 residues. Here the CDR3 reads CASRTGERSNQPQHF. CDR3 DNA: TGTGCCAGTAGGACAGGGGAAAGGAGCAATCAGCCCCAGCATTTT. The whole variable domain, filled in from reference TRBV19 and TRBJ1-5, reads DGGITQSPKYLFRKEGQNVTLSCEQNLNHDAMYWYRQDPGQGLRLIYYSQIVNDFQKGDIAEGYSVSREKKESFPLTVTSAQKNPTAFYLCASRTGERSNQPQHFGDGTRLSIL.

This clone occurred a few times. Other DNA sequences in the same sample also yield this CDR3. The V call is TRBV19, the J call TRBJ1-1; unclear D gene. Germline CDR1 is LNHDA and CDR2 is SQIVND (reference sequence). CDR3 length equals 14 residues. V was trimmed by 2 bases and J by 0 bases, leaving 7 bases between them. CDR3 nucleotide sequence: TGTGCCAGTAGTATACCCCCTTTGAACACTGAAGCTTTCTTT. It encodes CASSIPPLNTEAFF. The variable domain in full, completed from reference TRBV19 and TRBJ1-1, reads DGGITQSPKYLFRKEGQNVTLSCEQNLNHDAMYWYRQDPGQGLRLIYYSQIVNDFQKGDIAEGYSVSREKKESFPLTVTSAQKNPTAFYLCASSIPPLNTEAFFGQGTRLTVV.

This CDR3 is CASSENRGSGNTIYF. For the CDR3, the DNA is TGCGCCAGCAGTGAAAACCGGGGCTCTGGAAACACCATATATTTT. The rearrangement links TRBV10-1 to TRBJ1-3; D unresolved. CDR3 size: 15 residues. Germline lookup yields CDR1 WNHNN and CDR2 SYGVQD (reference sequence). V was trimmed by 3 bases and J by 0 bases, leaving 9 bases between them.

V and J are TRBV5-5 and TRBJ1-3, with D uncertain. Germline V lookup: CDR1 SGHKS, CDR2 YYEKEE (reference sequence). Trimming left V 1 base short and J 2 bases short, with 7 bases between. CDR3 size: 14 residues. This chain's CDR3 is CASSLIGAGNTIYF. CDR3 nucleotide sequence: TGTGCCAGCAGCTTGATCGGGGCTGGAAACACCATATATTTT.

This sequence joins TRBV9 and TRBJ1-2; no clear D. From germline, CDR1 is SGDLS and CDR2 YYNGEE. The V end lost 7 bases, the J end lost 2 bases, and 12 bases lay between the germline ends. CDR3 length equals 13 residues. CDR3 sequence: CASEDPGNYGYTF. CDR3 coding DNA: TGTGCCAGCGAGGACCCGGGAAACTATGGCTACACCTTC.

The gene calls are TRBV18 and TRBJ1-6, with a weak D call TRBD1 (5 bases). V was clipped by 10 bases and J by 10 bases, with 20 bases between them. From germline, CDR1 is KGHSH and CDR2 LQKENI. The CDR3 sequence is 14 residues long. The CDR3 DNA follows: TGTGCCACCAAAGAACTGGGGGGACTCTCACCCCTCCACTTT. Encoded protein: CATKELGGLSPLHF.

This chain links TRBV18 with TRBJ1-1, with TRBD1 as a possible D gene (5 bases). The length of the CDR3 is 13 residues. V dropped 3 bases and J dropped 3 bases, with 8 bases sitting between them. Germline V gives CDR1 KGHSH, CDR2 LQKENI. The CDR3, as DNA: TGTGCCAGCTCACCCGGGGGTGACACTGAAGCTTTCTTT. Its translation is CASSPGGDTEAFF. Full variable domain (rest looked up from reference TRBV18 and TRBJ1-1): NAGVMQNPRHLVRRRGQEARLRCSPMKGHSHVYWYRQLPEEGLKFMVYLQKENIIDESGMPKERFSAEFPKEGPSILRIQQVVRGDSAAYFCASSPGGDTEAFFGQGTRLTVV.

This clone was recorded once. The genes are TRBV6-5 and TRBJ1-1, with D possibly matching TRBD1 (5 bases). The CDR3 runs to 13 residues. Germline-derived CDR1 and CDR2 are MNHEY and SVGAGI. Trimming pared 4 bases from V and 4 bases from J, leaving 10 bases between. CDR3 coding DNA: TGTGCCAGCAGTTCCGGGGGTATCACTGAAGCTTTCTTT. It encodes CASSSGGITEAFF.

This clone was seen a few times. The chain joins TRBV7-9 to TRBJ1-6; D unclear. This CDR3 spans 17 amino acids. The V gene lost 3 bases and the J gene lost 7 bases, with 19 bases spanning the gap. The V gene's germline CDR1 is SEHNR and CDR2 FQNEAQ (reference sequence). Here the CDR3 reads CASSFFSLDGRNSPLHF. The CDR3 nucleotides are TGTGCCAGCAGCTTCTTTTCCCTAGACGGTAGAAATTCACCCCTCCACTTT.

The CDR3 spells CASSLTEPNSPLHF. The CDR3 nucleotides read TGTGCCAGCAGCTTGACAGAACCTAATTCACCCCTCCACTTT. The chain combines TRBV7-9 with TRBJ1-6; D possibly corresponds to TRBD1 (5 bases). This CDR3 comprises 14 residues. V lost 3 bases and J lost 6, with 9 bases in between. Germline V lookup: CDR1 SEHNR, CDR2 FQNEAQ (reference sequence). The variable domain in full, completed from reference TRBV7-9 and TRBJ1-6, reads DTGVSQNPRHKITKRGQNVTFRCDPISEHNRLYWYRQTLGQGPEFLTYFQNEAQLEKSRLLSDRFSAERPKGSFSTLEIQRTEQGDSAMYLCASSLTEPNSPLHFGNGTRLTVT.

The chain's CDR3 is CASRRQGSYQPQHF. Written as DNA, the CDR3 is TGTGCCAGCAGGCGACAGGGGTCGTATCAGCCCCAGCATTTT. The V and J genes are TRBV27 and TRBJ1-5; TRBD1 aligns across 8 bases. Germline V lookup: CDR1 MNHEY, CDR2 SMNVEV (reference sequence). The CDR3 is made up of 14 amino acids. The V gene end was trimmed by 6 bases and the J gene end by 5 bases; junction bases not matched to a gene: 6.

The sample holds a few counts of this clone. This rearrangement joins TRBV6-5 to TRBJ2-6; perhaps TRBD2 as D (5 bases). CDR3 length: 15 amino acids. With 2 bases removed from V and 2 bases from J, the gap between germline ends came to 7 bases. Germline V gene lookup returns CDR1 MNHEY and CDR2 SVGAGI. The CDR3 spells CASSYTGAGANVLTF. Here the CDR3 DNA reads TGTGCCAGCAGTTACACCGGGGCTGGGGCCAACGTCCTGACTTTC.

V gene TRBV12-3 or TRBV12-4 combines with J gene TRBJ2-3, with unresolved D. The length of the CDR3 is 12 residues. V was shortened by 1 base and J by 6 bases, with 5 bases between the two germline ends. The CDR3 DNA sequence: TGTGCCAGCAGTTTAGTTTCGGATACGCAGTATTTT. Amino acid sequence: CASSLVSDTQYF.

This sequence joins TRBV7-3 and TRBJ1-1, with D possibly TRBD1 on 5 matching bases. Germline values: CDR1 SGHTA, CDR2 FQGTGA. CDR3 length: 14 residues. Trimming cost V 2 bases and J 2 bases, with 9 bases left between them. The CDR3 loop is CASSLSGSNTEAFF. CDR3 sequence (DNA): TGTGCCAGCAGCTTATCAGGGTCAAACACTGAAGCTTTCTTT.

J is TRBJ2-7 and V is TRBV6-6; 11 bases align to TRBD1. The trim removed 5 bases at V and 4 bases at J, leaving 4 bases unmatched. The germline V gene has CDR1 MNHNY and CDR2 SVGAGI (reference sequence). This CDR3 contains 14 residues. The CDR3 nucleotides read TGTGCCAGCAGTCATGGACAGGGGGCTTACGAGCAGTACTTC. This gives the protein CASSHGQGAYEQYF.

The V and J genes are TRBV9 and TRBJ2-3, with TRBD2 matching over 12 bases. Per the germline V gene, CDR1 is SGDLS and CDR2 is YYNGEE. The CDR3 is 15 residues long. Losses at the gene ends were 5 bases for V and 2 bases for J; bases not matched to a gene: 3. The CDR3 DNA follows: TGTGCCAGCAGTCGGACTAGCGGGATCACAGATACGCAGTATTTT. It codes for CASSRTSGITDTQYF.

This chain connects TRBV9 to TRBJ2-1, with 10 bases matching TRBD2. CDR3 length equals 17 residues. Trimming cost V 2 bases and J 2 bases; bases outside gene matches: 7. The germline V gene encodes CDR1 SGDLS and CDR2 YYNGEE. CDR3 sequence reads: CASSVGIAGGTYNEQFF. CDR3 sequence (DNA): TGTGCCAGCAGCGTGGGGATAGCGGGGGGCACCTACAATGAGCAGTTCTTC.

The V and J genes are TRBV20-1 and TRBJ2-3; 14 positions agree with TRBD2. V trimming: 6 bases; J trimming: 14 bases; junction bases outside the gene matches: 4. Germline V gene sequence: CDR1 DFQATT, CDR2 SNEGSKA (reference sequence). The length of the CDR3 is 11 residues. The CDR3 region has the DNA TGCAGTGCCAGTGGACTAGCGGGGGGGTATTTT. This encodes CSASGLAGGYF.